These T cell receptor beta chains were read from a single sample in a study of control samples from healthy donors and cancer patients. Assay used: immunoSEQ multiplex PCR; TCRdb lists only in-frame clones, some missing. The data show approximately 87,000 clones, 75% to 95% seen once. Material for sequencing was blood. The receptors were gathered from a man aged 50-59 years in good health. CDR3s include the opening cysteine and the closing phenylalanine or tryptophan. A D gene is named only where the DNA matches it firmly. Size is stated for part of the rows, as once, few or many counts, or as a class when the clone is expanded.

CASSLPRTGENTEAFF,TGTGCCAGCAGCTTACCAAGGACAGGCGAGAACACTGAAGCTTTCTTT,TRBV7-2,TRBD1,TRBJ1-1,-
CASSLAGGTGGTEAFF,TGTGCCAGCAGCTTAGCGGGTGGGACAGGGGGCACTGAAGCTTTCTTT,TRBV7-9,TRBD1,TRBJ1-1,-
CASGTVRNEKLFF,TGTGCTAGTGGTACCGTTAGAAATGAAAAACTGTTTTTT,TRBV12-5,-,TRBJ1-4,once
CASSDSSLTYYGYTF,TGTGCCAGCAGCGACTCTTCTTTAACCTACTATGGCTACACCTTC,TRBV7-2,-,TRBJ1-2,-
CASSFEASYGYTF,TGTGCCAGCAGCTTCGAGGCATCTTATGGCTACACCTTC,TRBV7-9,-,TRBJ1-2,-
CASSHRQGIQETQYF,TGCGCCAGCAGCCACCGACAGGGGATACAAGAGACCCAGTACTTC,TRBV4-1,TRBD1,TRBJ2-5,-
CASSADGSAVETQYF,TGTGCCAGCAGCGCGGACGGTAGTGCGGTGGAGACCCAGTACTTC,TRBV9,-,TRBJ2-5,-
CASLGMAGPQHF,TGTGCCAGCTTGGGGATGGCGGGGCCCCAGCATTTT,TRBV6-5,-,TRBJ1-5,-
CASSFGLAGGNEQFF,TGTGCCAGCAGCTTCGGACTAGCGGGGGGTAATGAGCAGTTCTTC,TRBV9,TRBD2,TRBJ2-1,-
CASSRYDGGYNEQFF,TGCGCCAGCAGCCGGTACGACGGAGGCTACAATGAGCAGTTCTTC,TRBV4-1,-,TRBJ2-1,-
CASSVSPDREELFF,TGTGCCAGCAGCGTGTCTCCGGACAGGGAAGAACTGTTTTTT,TRBV9,TRBD1,TRBJ1-4,few
CASSIGGTYNEQFF,TGTGCCAGTTCGATCGGGGGAACCTACAATGAGCAGTTCTTC,TRBV27,-,TRBJ2-1,-
CASSASGDTQYF,TGTGCCAGCAGTGCCTCCGGCGATACGCAGTATTTT,TRBV12-3/TRBV12-4,-,TRBJ2-3,-
CSVVTDSNQPQHF,TGCAGCGTTGTAACGGATAGCAATCAGCCCCAGCATTTT,TRBV29-1,-,TRBJ1-5,once
CASSRGGVVNTEAFF,TGTGCCAGCAGCCGGGGTGGGGTCGTGAACACTGAAGCTTTCTTT,TRBV2,-,TRBJ1-1,-
CASSPDQGHF,TGTGCCAGCAGTCCGGATCAGGGGCACTTC,TRBV12-3/TRBV12-4,-,TRBJ2-5,few
CATRTGMGANYGYTF,TGTGCCACCCGTACAGGGATGGGAGCTAACTATGGCTACACCTTC,TRBV27,-,TRBJ1-2,-
CASSPRPGHPYEQYF,TGTGCCAGCAGCCCAAGACCGGGACACCCCTACGAGCAGTACTTC,TRBV6-2/TRBV6-3,-,TRBJ2-7,-
CATSESGLAGNEQFF,TGTGCCACCAGTGAGTCGGGACTAGCGGGCAATGAGCAGTTCTTC,TRBV24-1,TRBD2,TRBJ2-1,-
CATSTRQGARETQYF,TGTGCCACCAGCACTCGACAGGGGGCTAGGGAGACCCAGTACTTC,TRBV15,TRBD1,TRBJ2-5,-
CASSKGQHTEAFF,TGCGCCAGCAGCAAGGGACAGCACACTGAAGCTTTCTTT,TRBV5-1,TRBD1,TRBJ1-1,-
CASGQGPDTQYF,TGTGCCAGCGGACAGGGGCCAGATACGCAGTATTTT,TRBV6-6,TRBD1,TRBJ2-3,-
CASSEAQGANYEQYF,TGTGCCAGCAGTGAAGCTCAGGGGGCCAACTACGAGCAGTACTTC,TRBV6-1,TRBD1,TRBJ2-7,-
CATSTPGTQYF,TGTGCCACCAGCACCCCTGGGACCCAGTACTTC,TRBV15,-,TRBJ2-5,once
CASSLNYGYTF,TGTGCCAGCAGTCTTAACTATGGCTACACCTTC,TRBV6-2/TRBV6-3,-,TRBJ1-2,-
CAWSVRSDEQYF,TGTGCCTGGAGTGTACGGTCGGACGAGCAGTACTTC,TRBV30,-,TRBJ2-7,-
CASSLGGNTEAFF,TGCGCCAGCAGCTTGGGAGGGAACACTGAAGCTTTCTTT,TRBV5-1,-,TRBJ1-1,-
CASSKDGLPQHF,TGTGCCAGCAGTAAGGACGGTTTGCCCCAGCATTTT,TRBV25-1,-,TRBJ1-5,once
CASSHRQGLGNTIYF,TGTGCCAGCAGCCACCGACAGGGTCTCGGAAACACCATATATTTT,TRBV3-1/TRBV3-2,TRBD1,TRBJ1-3,-
CASSLGGGSSNEQFF,TGCGCCAGCAGCTTGGGAGGGGGCAGCAGCAATGAGCAGTTCTTC,TRBV5-1,TRBD1,TRBJ2-1,-
CASSWTGHGYTF,TGTGCCAGCAGTTGGACAGGGCATGGCTACACCTTC,TRBV6-2/TRBV6-3,TRBD1,TRBJ1-2,-
CASSFADQPQHF,TGTGCCAGCAGCTTTGCGGATCAGCCCCAGCATTTT,TRBV7-9,-,TRBJ1-5,-
CASRESGAATNEKLFF,TGTGCCAGCAGGGAATCGGGGGCCGCAACTAATGAAAAACTGTTTTTT,TRBV6-1,-,TRBJ1-4,-
CASSYSAGELFF,TGTGCCAGCAGTTACTCCGCCGGGGAGCTGTTTTTT,TRBV6-5,-,TRBJ2-2,-
CAWRQGRSYGYTF,TGTGCCTGGAGACAGGGTAGAAGCTATGGCTACACCTTC,TRBV30,-,TRBJ1-2,once
CASSLWRDSPYNEQFF,TGTGCCAGCAGTTTATGGCGGGACAGCCCCTACAATGAGCAGTTCTTC,TRBV27,-,TRBJ2-1,few
CASSQDGVVEAFF,TGCGCCAGCAGCCAAGATGGGGTGGTTGAAGCTTTCTTT,TRBV4-3,-,TRBJ1-1,-
CSASQGSGTGELFF,TGCAGTGCTAGTCAGGGGAGCGGAACCGGGGAGCTGTTTTTT,TRBV20-1,-,TRBJ2-2,-
CASSFKTETYGYTF,TGTGCCAGCAGCTTCAAAACAGAAACCTATGGCTACACCTTC,TRBV7-9,-,TRBJ1-2,-
CASSEYGLAGKNEQFF,TGCGCCAGCAGTGAGTACGGACTAGCGGGGAAAAATGAGCAGTTCTTC,TRBV10-1,TRBD2,TRBJ2-1,-
CAWLDQEISYNEQFF,TGTGCCTGGCTCGATCAGGAGATCTCCTACAATGAGCAGTTCTTC,TRBV30,-,TRBJ2-1,-
CATSDQGPDTQYF,TGTGCCACCAGTGATCAGGGCCCAGATACGCAGTATTTT,TRBV24-1,-,TRBJ2-3,-
CASSADRNTEAFF,TGTGCCAGCAGCGCCGACAGGAACACTGAAGCTTTCTTT,TRBV7-2,-,TRBJ1-1,-
CASRNINTEAFF,TGTGCCAGCAGGAACATAAACACTGAAGCTTTCTTT,TRBV3-1/TRBV3-2,-,TRBJ1-1,few
CASRKGQVGSGYTF,TGTGCCAGCAGAAAGGGACAGGTTGGATCGGGCTACACCTTC,TRBV6-5,TRBD1,TRBJ1-2,-
CASSLIPTAVNSPLHF,TGTGCCAGCAGTTTAATTCCCACAGCGGTAAATTCACCCCTCCACTTT,TRBV27,-,TRBJ1-6,-
CATEKGDGGYNEQFF,TGTGCCACAGAGAAGGGGGACGGGGGGTACAATGAGCAGTTCTTC,TRBV24-1,-,TRBJ2-1,-
CASSIQSGELFF,TGTGCCAGTAGTATCCAGTCCGGGGAGCTGTTTTTT,TRBV19,-,TRBJ2-2,-
CSVVVAGVKGETQYF,TGCAGCGTTGTCGTGGCTGGGGTCAAGGGAGAGACCCAGTACTTC,TRBV29-1,-,TRBJ2-5,-
CASSYFERSWDGYTF,TGTGCCAGCAGTTACTTCGAAAGGTCCTGGGATGGCTACACCTTC,TRBV6-5,-,TRBJ1-2,-
CASSLAAGMRTDTQYF,TGCGCCAGCAGCTTGGCCGCAGGGATGCGCACAGATACGCAGTATTTT,TRBV5-1,-,TRBJ2-3,-
CASSFGSGGVGETQYF,TGTGCCAGCAGCTTCGGCTCGGGGGGAGTGGGAGAGACCCAGTACTTC,TRBV7-9,TRBD2,TRBJ2-5,-
CASKPGTGGTGELFF,TGTGCCAGCAAGCCCGGGACAGGTGGTACCGGGGAGCTGTTTTTT,TRBV6-4,TRBD1,TRBJ2-2,many
CASSLGAGSYNEQFF,TGCGCCAGCAGCTTGGGTGCGGGGTCCTACAATGAGCAGTTCTTC,TRBV5-1,-,TRBJ2-1,-
CASSSDLGETQYF,TGTGCCAGCAGTTCCGACCTGGGGGAGACCCAGTACTTC,TRBV27,-,TRBJ2-5,-
CATSGGTGTDTQYF,TGTGCCACCAGTGGAGGGACAGGCACAGATACGCAGTATTTT,TRBV24-1,TRBD1,TRBJ2-3,-
CASSLQGTGGNTIYF,TGTGCCAGCAGCTTACAGGGGACGGGAGGGAACACCATATATTTT,TRBV11-2,-,TRBJ1-3,once
CSVLAGTGKPGANVLTF,TGCAGCGTATTAGCCGGGACAGGGAAGCCTGGGGCCAACGTCCTGACTTTC,TRBV29-1,TRBD1,TRBJ2-6,-
CASSADTSNQPQHF,TGTGCCAGCAGCGCCGACACGAGCAATCAGCCCCAGCATTTT,TRBV7-8,-,TRBJ1-5,-